The sequence of this T cell receptor (beta chain) was determined in a study of T cell responses to AZD1222 COVID-19 vaccine. Some clones are missing from TCRdb's copy, which holds only in-frame ones; the method was immunoSEQ multiplex PCR. The table includes more than 110,000 clones, 92% detected once. The V segment lost 0 bases and the J segment 2 bases; nucleotides outside the gene matches: 2. The CDR3 is made up of 15 amino acids. Germline values: CDR1 SGHNT, CDR2 YENEEA. With respect to this clone: Its matching antigen is unknown.

Overall study results and limits: As reported, nearly half of all spike-specific TCRs target variant regions that are unmutated. Just a handful of AZD1222 recipients were seropositive at baseline. Sampling captured repertoires only after the peak T cell response. With dominance at 160-218 and 743-854, vaccine-associated CD4 TCRs spanned spike.

The material was peripheral blood, obtained on day 0 of AZD1222 vaccination. The sequence was collected from an adult in good health. V gene TRBV11-3 combines with J gene TRBJ2-3, with 7 bases matching TRBD1. CDR3 coding DNA: TGTGCCAGCAGCTTAGAGGGACAGAACACAGATACGCAGTATTTT. Amino acids: CASSLEGQNTDTQYF.